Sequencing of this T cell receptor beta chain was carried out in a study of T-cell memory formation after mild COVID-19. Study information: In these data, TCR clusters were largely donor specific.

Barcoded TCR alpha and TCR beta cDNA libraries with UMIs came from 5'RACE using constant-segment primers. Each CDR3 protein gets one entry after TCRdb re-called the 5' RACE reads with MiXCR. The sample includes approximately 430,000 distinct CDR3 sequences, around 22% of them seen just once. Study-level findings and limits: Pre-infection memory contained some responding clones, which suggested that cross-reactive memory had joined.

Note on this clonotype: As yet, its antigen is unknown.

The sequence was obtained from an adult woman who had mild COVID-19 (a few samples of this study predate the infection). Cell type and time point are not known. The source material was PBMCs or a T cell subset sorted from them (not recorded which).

The CDR3 coding sequence is TGTGCCAGCAGCCCCGGGGGGACAGGGGGCTATTATGAGCAGTTCTTC. Its protein is CASSPGGTGGYYEQFF. V and J are TRBV7-2 and TRBJ2-1; TRBD1 aligns across 12 bases. CDR1 SGHTA and CDR2 FQGNSA come from the germline V gene. The junction had 10 bases not matched to a gene; V was cut back by 5 bases and J by 8 bases. The length of the CDR3 is 16 residues.